Below, 9 T cell receptor beta chains from the same sample are listed, as sequenced in a study of T cell responses to AZD1222 COVID-19 vaccine (dated by TCRdb to 2020 to 2022). Receptor amplification or capture employed the immunoSEQ multiplex PCR assay. TCRdb retrieved this table from immuneACCESS and kept in-frame rearrangements only. Not all clones are present; in checked studies, unresolved V genes account for under half, and no reason is known for the remainder. The sample table shows 79,000 or so clones, and roughly 87% are seen once. The ten biggest clones cover approximately 5% of the sample. The meaning of the sample's time point label: about 28 days (+/-7) after the second vaccine dose. Sequences were derived from peripheral blood, sampled 28 days after the second AZD1222 dose. These receptors all stem from an adult who received the AZD1222 COVID-19 vaccine.

V is TRBV7-3 and J is TRBJ2-2; D tentatively fits TRBD1 or TRBD2 (5 bases each). The germline V gene encodes CDR1 SGHTA and CDR2 FQGTGA. The CDR3 covers 15 residues. The ends were cut back, 3 bases at V and 6 bases at J, with 14 bases in the middle. The CDR3, as DNA: TGTGCCAGCAGCTTCAAGGCAGGGAGACCCGGGGAGCTGTTTTTT. This translates into CASSFKAGRPGELFF.

V gene TRBV24-1 combines with J gene TRBJ2-7, with 9 bases that match TRBD1. V trimming: 3 bases; J trimming: 3 bases; junction bases outside the gene matches: 5. Germline V gene lookup returns CDR1 KGHDR and CDR2 SFDVKD. CDR3 length: 15 amino acids. The CDR3 reads CATSDRGTGHYEQYF. The CDR3 coding sequence is TGTGCCACCAGTGATCGTGGGACAGGGCACTACGAGCAGTACTTC.

This clone was recorded a few times. V is TRBV2 and J is TRBJ2-7, with unresolved D. Germline V CDR1 and CDR2: SNHLY, FYNNEI. V lost 7 bases, J lost 3 bases, and 10 bases lay in between. This CDR3 contains 12 residues. CDR3 in amino acids: CASKTYSYEQYF. CDR3 DNA: TGTGCCAGCAAGACCTACAGCTACGAGCAGTACTTC. The full variable domain, in which reference TRBV2 and TRBJ2-7 provide the parts outside the CDR3, is EPEVTQTPSHQVTQMGQEVILRCVPISNHLYFYWYRQILGQKVEFLVSFYNNEISEKSEIFDDQFSVERPDGSNFTLKIRSTKLEDSAMYFCASKTYSYEQYFGPGTRLTVT.

The rearrangement uses TRBV19 and TRBJ1-2; no firm D call. The CDR3 has 15 amino acids. V was clipped by 3 bases and J by 4 bases, with 15 bases between them. From germline, CDR1 is LNHDA and CDR2 SQIVND (reference sequence). CDR3 bases: TGTGCCAGTAGTATGACGTTCGGCAGTCCCTATGGCTACACCTTC. Amino acids: CASSMTFGSPYGYTF. Full variable domain (outside the CDR3, taken from reference TRBV19 and TRBJ1-2): DGGITQSPKYLFRKEGQNVTLSCEQNLNHDAMYWYRQDPGQGLRLIYYSQIVNDFQKGDIAEGYSVSREKKESFPLTVTSAQKNPTAFYLCASSMTFGSPYGYTFGSGTRLTVV.

The chain employs TRBV30 and TRBJ1-3; D may be TRBD1 (5 bases). Germline values: CDR1 GTSNPN, CDR2 SVGIG (reference sequence). V was trimmed by 2 bases and J by 7 bases, leaving 12 bases between them. This CDR3 spans 13 amino acids. The DNA for the CDR3 is TGTGCCTGGAGTTCTGGGACCTGGAACACCATATATTTT. Protein sequence: CAWSSGTWNTIYF.

This CDR3 reads CASSLVRTGEQFF. CDR3 nucleotides: TGTGCCAGCAGCTTAGTTAGGACAGGGGAGCAGTTCTTC. The rearrangement uses TRBV11-3 and TRBJ2-1; 8 bases are a match to TRBD1. CDR3 length: 13 residues. Germline trimming cut 1 base from V and 10 bases from J; bases unmatched to any gene: 3. The germline V gene encodes CDR1 SGHNT and CDR2 YENEEA.

The chain carries TRBV20-1 and TRBJ1-4, with 8 bases aligning to TRBD1. The germline gives CDR1 DFQATT, CDR2 SNEGSKA (reference sequence). V shed 3 bases and J 5 bases; nucleotides not matched to a gene: 11. The CDR3 is 16 residues long. The CDR3 sequence: CSASQVAGTGNEKLFF. The CDR3 DNA sequence: TGCAGTGCTAGTCAGGTCGCCGGGACAGGAAATGAAAAACTGTTTTTT.

The rearrangement joins TRBV7-9 to TRBJ2-5; 8 bases are shared with TRBD1. This CDR3 has 15 residues. In germline, CDR1 is SEHNR, CDR2 FQNEAQ (reference sequence). The V and J ends lost 0 bases and 5 bases, in that order; junction bases with no gene match: 5. For the CDR3, the DNA is TGTGCCAGCAGCTTAGCGTCAGGGGGCCGGGAGACCCAGTACTTC. It is translated as CASSLASGGRETQYF.

The rearrangement links TRBV14 to TRBJ2-1; TRBD2 might be the D (5 bases). CDR1 SGHDN and CDR2 FVKESK come from the germline V gene. This CDR3 is 11 amino acids long. Trimming stripped 6 bases from V and 10 bases from J, with 10 bases between. In nucleotides, the CDR3 is TGTGCCAGCAGGGCGGGCTGGGAGCAGTTCTTC. Translated, it gives CASRAGWEQFF. Combining the CDR3 with reference TRBV14 and TRBJ2-1 gives the whole variable domain EAGVTQFPSHSVIEKGQTVTLRCDPISGHDNLYWYRRVMGKEIKFLLHFVKESKQDESGMPNNRFLAERTGGTYSTLKVQPAELEDSGVYFCASRAGWEQFFGPGTRLTVL.